These 2 T cell receptor beta chains were sequenced from one sample in a study of beta chain features in type 1 diabetes. These receptors' targets are unknown. Whole-study findings and limits: For Type 1 diabetes patients, all four CD4+ subsets carried TCRB CDR3s that were moderately but significantly shorter.

cDNA synthesis used the whole RNA isolate, giving expressed TCRB sequences. Method: immunoSEQ multiplex PCR; TCRdb's copy keeps in-frame clones and lacks some. Among 600,000 or so clones, around an eighth were seen once, and the ten largest hold 0.09% to 0.15%. Sequencing was performed on naive CD4+ T cells from blood. The receptors stem from a man aged 25-45 years with type 1 diabetes.

This chain links TRBV7-9 with TRBJ2-3; D is unresolved. The CDR3 has 14 residues. Germline V CDR1 and CDR2: SEHNR, FQNEAQ (reference sequence). Trimming cost V 6 bases and J 0 bases, with 10 bases left between them. The CDR3, as DNA: TGTGCCAGCAGATCACCGACTAGCACAGATACGCAGTATTTT. Translated, it gives CASRSPTSTDTQYF.

This clone came up a few times. The chain combines TRBV5-1 with TRBJ1-2; 12 bases line up with TRBD1. Per the germline V gene, CDR1 is SGHRS and CDR2 is YFSETQ. The CDR3 covers 16 residues. V shed 5 bases and J 6 bases; nucleotides not matched to a gene: 11. CDR3 in amino acids: CASRPDPGTGGHGYTF. CDR3 DNA: TGCGCCAGCAGACCTGATCCCGGGACAGGGGGCCATGGCTACACCTTC.